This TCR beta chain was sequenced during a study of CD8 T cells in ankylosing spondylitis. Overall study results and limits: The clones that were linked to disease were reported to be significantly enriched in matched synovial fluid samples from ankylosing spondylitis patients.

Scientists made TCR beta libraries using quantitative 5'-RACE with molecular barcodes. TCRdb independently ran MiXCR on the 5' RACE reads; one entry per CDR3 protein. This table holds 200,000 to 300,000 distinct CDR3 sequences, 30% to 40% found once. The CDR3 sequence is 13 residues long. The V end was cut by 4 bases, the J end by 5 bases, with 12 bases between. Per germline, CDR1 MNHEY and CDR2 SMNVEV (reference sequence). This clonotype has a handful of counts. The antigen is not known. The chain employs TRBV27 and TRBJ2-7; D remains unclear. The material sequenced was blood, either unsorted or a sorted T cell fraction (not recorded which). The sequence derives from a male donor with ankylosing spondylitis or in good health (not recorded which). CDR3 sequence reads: CASSSIYENEQYF. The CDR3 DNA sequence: TGTGCCAGCAGTTCCATTTACGAGAACGAGCAGTACTTC.